The rows below give T cell receptor beta chains drawn from one sample of a study of CD8 T cells in Susac syndrome. TCRdb re-derived calls from the immunoSEQ multiplex PCR reads in MiXCR, one entry per CDR3 protein. The table includes roughly 180,000 distinct CDR3 sequences, approximately 93% detected once. The sample consisted of CD4+ T cells from PBMCs. The receptors were gathered from a human donor with multiple sclerosis. Both conserved end residues are part of each CDR3. The order of the fields is clone size, D gene, J gene, V gene, CDR3 protein, CDR3 DNA. D genes are given only for firm matches. The size entry is marked missing in some rows and otherwise reads once, few, many or a size class.

clone size: .
D gene: .
J gene: TRBJ2-3
V gene: TRBV3-1
CDR3 protein: CASSKEGGSGDTQYF
CDR3 DNA: TGTGCCAGCAGCAAAGAGGGCGGGTCCGGAGATACGCAGTATTTT

clone size: .
D gene: .
J gene: TRBJ2-7
V gene: TRBV20-1
CDR3 protein: CSAAPVGVYEQYF
CDR3 DNA: TGCAGTGCTGCCCCAGTTGGAGTATACGAGCAGTACTTC

clone size: .
D gene: TRBD1
J gene: TRBJ2-2
V gene: TRBV7-9
CDR3 protein: CASSLYRGQTTGELFF
CDR3 DNA: TGTGCCAGCAGCTTATATAGGGGACAGACAACCGGGGAGCTGTTTTTT

clone size: .
D gene: TRBD1
J gene: TRBJ2-3
V gene: TRBV28
CDR3 protein: CASSAPGQGKADTQYF
CDR3 DNA: TGTGCCAGCAGTGCCCCGGGACAGGGTAAGGCAGATACGCAGTATTTT

clone size: .
D gene: .
J gene: TRBJ1-2
V gene: TRBV29-1
CDR3 protein: CSVELEQGDYGYTF
CDR3 DNA: TGCAGCGTTGAATTGGAACAGGGCGACTATGGCTACACCTTC

clone size: .
D gene: TRBD2
J gene: TRBJ2-1
V gene: TRBV7-6
CDR3 protein: CASSLGAGVSEQFF
CDR3 DNA: TGTGCCAGCAGCTTAGGAGCGGGAGTATCTGAGCAGTTCTTC

clone size: .
D gene: TRBD1
J gene: TRBJ1-2
V gene: TRBV7-9
CDR3 protein: CASSRDREGYGYTF
CDR3 DNA: TGTGCCAGCAGTCGTGACAGGGAGGGCTATGGCTACACCTTC

clone size: once
D gene: .
J gene: TRBJ1-2
V gene: TRBV5-4
CDR3 protein: CASRHTGNYGYTF
CDR3 DNA: TGTGCCAGCCGCCATACAGGGAACTATGGCTACACCTTC

clone size: .
D gene: .
J gene: TRBJ2-4
V gene: TRBV9
CDR3 protein: CASSVGGGWDIQYF
CDR3 DNA: TGTGCCAGCAGCGTAGGCGGGGGCTGGGACATTCAGTACTTC

clone size: .
D gene: .
J gene: TRBJ2-1
V gene: TRBV6-2/TRBV6-3
CDR3 protein: CASSQHNAMGEQFF
CDR3 DNA: TGTGCCAGCAGTCAGCACAATGCGATGGGTGAGCAGTTCTTC

clone size: .
D gene: .
J gene: TRBJ1-5
V gene: TRBV6-2/TRBV6-3
CDR3 protein: CASSYSADNQPQHF
CDR3 DNA: TGTGCCAGCAGTTACTCTGCAGACAATCAGCCCCAGCATTTT

clone size: .
D gene: TRBD1
J gene: TRBJ1-1
V gene: TRBV29-1
CDR3 protein: CSAEGTGGMNTEAFF
CDR3 DNA: TGCAGCGCCGAGGGGACAGGGGGCATGAACACTGAAGCTTTCTTT

clone size: .
D gene: TRBD2
J gene: TRBJ2-1
V gene: TRBV12-3/TRBV12-4
CDR3 protein: CASSWSSGNYNEQFF
CDR3 DNA: TGTGCCAGCAGTTGGTCTAGCGGGAACTACAATGAGCAGTTCTTC

clone size: once
D gene: .
J gene: TRBJ2-7
V gene: TRBV28
CDR3 protein: CASGLGAGYEQYF
CDR3 DNA: TGTGCCAGTGGCCTTGGGGCCGGCTACGAGCAGTACTTC

clone size: .
D gene: TRBD1
J gene: TRBJ2-7
V gene: TRBV6-2/TRBV6-3
CDR3 protein: CASTWDRSYEQYF
CDR3 DNA: TGTGCCAGCACGTGGGACAGGTCCTACGAGCAGTACTTC

clone size: .
D gene: .
J gene: TRBJ1-2
V gene: TRBV4-3
CDR3 protein: CASSQDKRGGYGYTF
CDR3 DNA: TGCGCCAGCAGCCAAGATAAGCGGGGTGGCTATGGCTACACCTTC

clone size: .
D gene: TRBD1
J gene: TRBJ1-5
V gene: TRBV20-1
CDR3 protein: CSALAGGATDNQPQHF
CDR3 DNA: TGCAGTGCACTTGCAGGGGGCGCAACGGACAATCAGCCCCAGCATTTT

clone size: .
D gene: TRBD2
J gene: TRBJ2-5
V gene: TRBV19
CDR3 protein: CASSMGPLAGETQYF
CDR3 DNA: TGTGCCAGTAGTATGGGCCCTCTAGCGGGAGAGACCCAGTACTTC

clone size: .
D gene: .
J gene: TRBJ1-6
V gene: TRBV30
CDR3 protein: CAWSSTAYNSPLHF
CDR3 DNA: TGTGCCTGGAGTTCAACGGCATATAATTCACCCCTCCACTTT

clone size: few
D gene: .
J gene: TRBJ2-1
V gene: TRBV29-1
CDR3 protein: CSVEDGDWNNNEQFF
CDR3 DNA: TGCAGCGTTGAAGATGGAGACTGGAATAACAATGAGCAGTTCTTC

clone size: .
D gene: TRBD1
J gene: TRBJ2-7
V gene: TRBV6-6
CDR3 protein: CASSRRDSDYEQYF
CDR3 DNA: TGTGCCAGCAGCCGAAGGGACAGCGACTACGAGCAGTACTTC

clone size: once
D gene: TRBD1
J gene: TRBJ1-5
V gene: TRBV20-1
CDR3 protein: CSAREMDRYNQPQHF
CDR3 DNA: TGCAGTGCTAGAGAAATGGACAGGTACAATCAGCCCCAGCATTTT

clone size: .
D gene: .
J gene: TRBJ2-1
V gene: TRBV4-1
CDR3 protein: CASSLTGLEQFF
CDR3 DNA: TGCGCCAGCAGTCTCACAGGTTTAGAGCAGTTCTTC

clone size: .
D gene: .
J gene: TRBJ2-1
V gene: TRBV20-1
CDR3 protein: CSVFGLGGQEQFF
CDR3 DNA: TGCAGTGTTTTTGGGCTCGGGGGGCAGGAGCAGTTCTTC

clone size: .
D gene: .
J gene: TRBJ2-7
V gene: TRBV4-2
CDR3 protein: CASSQDGTGSYEQYF
CDR3 DNA: TGTGCCAGCAGCCAAGATGGGACCGGCTCCTACGAGCAGTACTTC

clone size: .
D gene: .
J gene: TRBJ1-4
V gene: TRBV18
CDR3 protein: CASSPEAGTVHEKLFF
CDR3 DNA: TGTGCCAGCTCACCCGAGGCGGGGACGGTCCATGAAAAACTGTTTTTT

clone size: .
D gene: .
J gene: TRBJ1-1
V gene: TRBV27
CDR3 protein: CASSFTKRAEAFF
CDR3 DNA: TGTGCCAGCAGTTTTACTAAGCGGGCTGAAGCTTTCTTT

clone size: .
D gene: TRBD1
J gene: TRBJ2-7
V gene: TRBV5-1
CDR3 protein: CASSLDRGYEQYF
CDR3 DNA: TGCGCCAGCAGTCTGGACAGGGGTTACGAGCAGTACTTC

clone size: .
D gene: .
J gene: TRBJ2-2
V gene: TRBV12-5
CDR3 protein: CASGLAQGGRTGELFF
CDR3 DNA: TGTGCTAGTGGTTTGGCCCAGGGGGGGAGGACCGGGGAGCTGTTTTTT

clone size: .
D gene: TRBD2
J gene: TRBJ2-1
V gene: TRBV28
CDR3 protein: CASSLTGGGGEQFF
CDR3 DNA: TGTGCCAGCAGTTTGACGGGAGGGGGGGGTGAGCAGTTCTTC

clone size: .
D gene: .
J gene: TRBJ2-7
V gene: TRBV5-1
CDR3 protein: CASSLGRSYEQYF
CDR3 DNA: TGCGCCAGCAGCTTGGGCAGGTCCTACGAGCAGTACTTC

clone size: few
D gene: .
J gene: TRBJ2-7
V gene: TRBV5-1
CDR3 protein: CASSYQQGSGEQYF
CDR3 DNA: TGCGCCAGCAGCTATCAACAGGGTTCGGGCGAGCAGTACTTC

clone size: .
D gene: .
J gene: TRBJ1-6
V gene: TRBV12-3/TRBV12-4
CDR3 protein: CASSFQNSPLHF
CDR3 DNA: TGTGCCAGCAGTTTCCAGAATTCACCCCTCCACTTT

clone size: .
D gene: TRBD2
J gene: TRBJ2-7
V gene: TRBV20-1
CDR3 protein: CSALPGTSGGSEQYF
CDR3 DNA: TGCAGTGCTTTGCCAGGGACTAGCGGGGGGAGTGAGCAGTACTTC

clone size: .
D gene: .
J gene: TRBJ1-4
V gene: TRBV19
CDR3 protein: CASSPPRAGWNEKLFF
CDR3 DNA: TGTGCCAGTAGTCCCCCCCGGGCAGGGTGGAATGAAAAACTGTTTTTT

clone size: .
D gene: .
J gene: TRBJ2-4
V gene: TRBV11-2
CDR3 protein: CASSLAPAPENIQYF
CDR3 DNA: TGTGCCAGCAGCTTAGCGCCGGCACCTGAAAACATTCAGTACTTC

clone size: .
D gene: .
J gene: TRBJ1-5
V gene: TRBV7-8
CDR3 protein: CASSRRRDQPQHF
CDR3 DNA: TGTGCCAGCAGTCGGCGGCGTGATCAGCCCCAGCATTTT

clone size: .
D gene: .
J gene: TRBJ1-1
V gene: TRBV29-1
CDR3 protein: CSVDRGLGTEAFF
CDR3 DNA: TGCAGCGTTGATCGGGGGTTGGGCACTGAAGCTTTCTTT

clone size: .
D gene: TRBD2
J gene: TRBJ2-2
V gene: TRBV20-1
CDR3 protein: CSARALAGGPGRELFF
CDR3 DNA: TGCAGTGCTAGAGCCTTAGCGGGGGGGCCGGGGCGGGAGCTGTTTTTT

clone size: .
D gene: .
J gene: TRBJ2-7
V gene: TRBV12-3/TRBV12-4
CDR3 protein: CASSHYGDTSYEQYF
CDR3 DNA: TGTGCCAGCAGCCACTACGGGGACACCTCCTACGAGCAGTACTTC

clone size: .
D gene: TRBD2
J gene: TRBJ2-1
V gene: TRBV4-1
CDR3 protein: CASSQSGRAGTEQFF
CDR3 DNA: TGCGCCAGCAGCCAGAGTGGGAGGGCCGGTACTGAGCAGTTCTTC

clone size: .
D gene: .
J gene: TRBJ1-1
V gene: TRBV2
CDR3 protein: CASGVDVSYSTEAFF
CDR3 DNA: TGTGCCAGCGGGGTGGATGTCAGTTACAGCACTGAAGCTTTCTTT

clone size: .
D gene: .
J gene: TRBJ2-6
V gene: TRBV9
CDR3 protein: CASSVPRDPSGANVLTF
CDR3 DNA: TGTGCCAGCAGCGTCCCCCGGGACCCCTCTGGGGCCAACGTCCTGACTTTC

clone size: .
D gene: .
J gene: TRBJ1-1
V gene: TRBV28
CDR3 protein: CASSAGPRVVTEAFF
CDR3 DNA: TGTGCCAGCAGTGCGGGACCCCGGGTTGTGACTGAAGCTTTCTTT

clone size: few
D gene: TRBD1
J gene: TRBJ1-4
V gene: TRBV19
CDR3 protein: CASTAGQDEKLFF
CDR3 DNA: TGTGCCAGCACGGCGGGACAGGATGAAAAACTGTTTTTT

clone size: .
D gene: TRBD2
J gene: TRBJ2-3
V gene: TRBV11-3
CDR3 protein: CASSQGLAGFSDTQYF
CDR3 DNA: TGTGCCAGCAGCCAGGGACTAGCGGGCTTCTCAGATACGCAGTATTTT

clone size: .
D gene: .
J gene: TRBJ1-1
V gene: TRBV28
CDR3 protein: CASSLSGQTNTEAFF
CDR3 DNA: TGTGCCAGCAGTCTATCCGGACAGACCAACACTGAAGCTTTCTTT

clone size: .
D gene: TRBD1
J gene: TRBJ1-6
V gene: TRBV27
CDR3 protein: CASSLLGQSYNSPLHF
CDR3 DNA: TGTGCCAGCAGTTTATTGGGACAGTCTTATAATTCACCCCTCCACTTT

clone size: .
D gene: TRBD2
J gene: TRBJ2-5
V gene: TRBV24-1
CDR3 protein: CATSDLSLAGGETQYF
CDR3 DNA: TGTGCCACCAGTGATTTGAGCCTAGCGGGGGGGGAGACCCAGTACTTC

clone size: .
D gene: .
J gene: TRBJ1-3
V gene: TRBV3-1
CDR3 protein: CASSGGRGAVNSGNTIYF
CDR3 DNA: TGTGCCAGCTCCGGAGGGCGCGGGGCTGTCAACTCTGGAAACACCATATATTTT

clone size: once
D gene: .
J gene: TRBJ1-5
V gene: TRBV3-1
CDR3 protein: CASSQDRLPYQPQHF
CDR3 DNA: TGTGCCAGCAGCCAAGATCGGCTTCCCTATCAGCCCCAGCATTTT

clone size: .
D gene: .
J gene: TRBJ2-7
V gene: TRBV20-1
CDR3 protein: CSANPRAFYEQYF
CDR3 DNA: TGCAGTGCTAATCCCCGGGCATTCTACGAGCAGTACTTC

clone size: .
D gene: .
J gene: TRBJ2-1
V gene: TRBV3-1
CDR3 protein: CASTSLGGEGNEQFF
CDR3 DNA: TGTGCCAGCACCTCCTTAGGGGGGGAGGGCAATGAGCAGTTCTTC